A selection of T cell receptor beta chains follows, all from one sample in a study of blood T cell repertoires in COVID-19. The repertoire was sequenced with immunoSEQ multiplex PCR; TCRdb's copy has only in-frame clones and lacks some. The data show approximately 270,000 clones, approximately 86% seen once. Sequences were obtained from peripheral blood. The receptors were sampled from a man aged 40-50 years with active or convalescent COVID-19. Each CDR3 is given with its conserved first and last residue. The D gene is left open where the match is weak. Size is omitted from some rows. Given values are once, few, many or a class for expanded clones.

>TRBJ2-5|-|TRBV5-6|-
TGTGCCAGCAGCCCGGAGGTCGGTTTCAGTCAAGAGACCCAGTACTTC
CASSPEVGFSQETQYF
>TRBJ2-3|-|TRBV30|-
TGTGCCTGGAGTGTCCTGGGAGTCCACACAGATACGCAGTATTTT
CAWSVLGVHTDTQYF
>TRBJ1-1|-|TRBV7-6|-
TGTGCCAGCAGCTTAGAGTGGAGCCCATACACTGAAGCTTTCTTT
CASSLEWSPYTEAFF
>TRBJ2-3|-|TRBV24-1|-
TGTGCCACCAGTTATGGGGGCGCAGGGTATAGCACAGATACGCAGTATTTT
CATSYGGAGYSTDTQYF
>TRBJ2-4|-|TRBV2|-
TGTGCCAGCAGTGTGGGAGGCACCAAAAACATTCAGTACTTC
CASSVGGTKNIQYF
>TRBJ2-3|-|TRBV5-4|TRBD2
TGTGCCAGCAGCTCGGGGGGGGCCACAGATACGCAGTATTTT
CASSSGGATDTQYF
>TRBJ2-7|few|TRBV21-1|-
TGTGCCAGCAGCACCTCCCGGCGGGGGAGGTACGAGCAGTACTTC
CASSTSRRGRYEQYF
>TRBJ1-1|-|TRBV9|-
TGTGCCAGCAGCGTAGCTTCAGGGGCGGTCACTGAAGCTTTCTTT
CASSVASGAVTEAFF
>TRBJ1-1|-|TRBV4-1|TRBD1
TGCGCCAGCCACGACAGGGGCGCCAACAATGAAGCTTTCTTT
CASHDRGANNEAFF
>TRBJ1-6|-|TRBV14|-
TGTGCCAGCAGCCTCCGACAAGTAGCACCCCTCCACTTT
CASSLRQVAPLHF
>TRBJ1-2|-|TRBV30|-
TGTGCCTGGAGTTTCTCAGTCAACTATGGCTACACCTTC
CAWSFSVNYGYTF
>TRBJ2-2|few|TRBV5-6|-
TGTGCCAGCAGCTCCGGAGTCAAGCTGTTTTTT
CASSSGVKLFF
>TRBJ2-7|-|TRBV7-9|-
TGTGCCAGCAGCTTGACAGGCCACGAGCAGTACTTC
CASSLTGHEQYF
>TRBJ2-3|-|TRBV11-2|-
TGTGCCAGCAGCTTAGGTACTAGAACTAGCACAGATACGCAGTATTTT
CASSLGTRTSTDTQYF
>TRBJ1-5|-|TRBV29-1|TRBD1
TGCAGCGTCAGACAGGGGGGGGATCAGCCCCAGCATTTT
CSVRQGGDQPQHF
>TRBJ2-1|once|TRBV3-1/TRBV3-2|-
TGTGCCAGCAGCCAAGAAACGCTATACCCCTACAATGAGCAGTTCTTC
CASSQETLYPYNEQFF
>TRBJ2-7|-|TRBV11-3|TRBD1
TGTGCCAGCAGCTTAGGACTCTCGGACAGGGGAACCGAGCAGTACTTC
CASSLGLSDRGTEQYF
>TRBJ2-1|-|TRBV24-1|TRBD2
TGTGCCACCAGTCCACCGCCGGGTAGCGGGAGTGGCAATGAGCAGTTCTTC
CATSPPPGSGSGNEQFF
>TRBJ1-4|-|TRBV28|TRBD1
TGTGCCAGCAGTTCGGACAGGGGGAAGGGAGATGAAAAACTGTTTTTT
CASSSDRGKGDEKLFF
>TRBJ2-7|many|TRBV6-5|-
TGTGCCAGCAGAGCTCGGCGTGGTAGTTGGAGCGAGCAGTACTTC
CASRARRGSWSEQYF
>TRBJ1-6|-|TRBV19|-
TGTGCCAGTAGTGCGGGACTGAGGGAGAGCTCCTATAATTCACCCCTCCACTTT
CASSAGLRESSYNSPLHF
>TRBJ1-2|-|TRBV29-1|-
TGCAGCGTTGAACAGTCACAGGTAGACTATGGCTACACCTTC
CSVEQSQVDYGYTF
>TRBJ1-1|-|TRBV4-1|-
TGCGCCAGCAGCCAGAAAGCGGAATTGGGGAACACTGAAGCTTTCTTT
CASSQKAELGNTEAFF
>TRBJ1-2|-|TRBV29-1|-
TGCAGCGTTGACAGGGCCGGGGAGGGTGGCTACACCTTC
CSVDRAGEGGYTF
>TRBJ2-5|-|TRBV5-1|-
TGCGCCAGCAGCTTTGAGTGGCCCAGGTACCAAGAGACCCAGTACTTC
CASSFEWPRYQETQYF
>TRBJ2-2|-|TRBV7-9|-
TGTGCCAGCAGCCTTCTGACAGGAAACACCGGGGAGCTGTTTTTT
CASSLLTGNTGELFF
>TRBJ2-3|-|TRBV3-1/TRBV3-2|TRBD2
TGTGCCAGCAGTCGAACTAGCGGGGGGCCTATGTCAGATACGCAGTATTTT
CASSRTSGGPMSDTQYF
>TRBJ2-3|-|TRBV13|TRBD1
TGTGCCAGCAGCTTCCGCGGCAGGGGGGATACGCAGTATTTT
CASSFRGRGDTQYF
>TRBJ1-1|-|TRBV2|-
TGTGCCACGCTCAGGGGTCGAGGTCCTGAAGCTTTCTTT
CATLRGRGPEAFF
>TRBJ2-1|-|TRBV6-5|-
TGTGCCAGCAGCCCCGTAGGAGGACGAGACAATGAGCAGTTCTTC
CASSPVGGRDNEQFF
>TRBJ2-7|-|TRBV2|TRBD1
TGTGCCAGCAGATGGGAGACAGGGGTCGGTGAGCAGTACTTC
CASRWETGVGEQYF
>TRBJ2-7|-|TRBV9|TRBD1
TGTGCCAGCAGCGTAGAAACAGGGGCTACCTACGAGCAGTACTTC
CASSVETGATYEQYF
>TRBJ2-7|-|TRBV5-6|-
TGTGCCAGCAGCCTGGCCTATCGGGACAACGAGCAGTACTTC
CASSLAYRDNEQYF
>TRBJ2-7|-|TRBV28|TRBD2
TGTGCCAGCAGTTTATTTCCTAGCGGTACCTACGAGCAGTACTTC
CASSLFPSGTYEQYF
>TRBJ1-4|-|TRBV14|TRBD1
TGTGCCAGCAGCCCTACTCGACAGGGGAATGAAAAACTGTTTTTT
CASSPTRQGNEKLFF
>TRBJ2-3|-|TRBV5-4|-
TGTGCCAGCAGCTCCCGGGACACGAGCACAGATACGCAGTATTTT
CASSSRDTSTDTQYF
>TRBJ2-6|-|TRBV7-9|-
TGTGCCAGCAGCCCGGGGTCTGGGGCCAACGTCCTGACTTTC
CASSPGSGANVLTF
>TRBJ1-4|-|TRBV5-4|-
TGTGCCAGCAGACAAAACAGTAATCCTAATGAAAAACTGTTTTTT
CASRQNSNPNEKLFF
>TRBJ2-5|once|TRBV12-5|TRBD1
TGTGCTAGTGGTTTGGGTATCGGACAGGAGAGACAAGAGACCCAGTACTTC
CASGLGIGQERQETQYF
>TRBJ1-5|-|TRBV28|TRBD1
TGTGCCAGCAGTTATGACAGGGGATTATCTCAGCCCCAGCATTTT
CASSYDRGLSQPQHF
>TRBJ2-7|many|TRBV13|TRBD1
TGTGCCAGCAGCTCAGACAGGGGGCTTGTCGAGCAGTACTTC
CASSSDRGLVEQYF
>TRBJ2-5|-|TRBV3-1/TRBV3-2|-
TGTGCCAGCAGCCTATCCCGGGAGACCCAGTACTTC
CASSLSRETQYF
>TRBJ2-7|-|TRBV19|TRBD2
TGTGCCAGTACGGGACTAGCGGGGGGAGCCTACGAGCAGTACTTC
CASTGLAGGAYEQYF
>TRBJ1-2|-|TRBV30|-
TGTGCCTGGAGTGCTAACAGGGTACTCGCCTATGGCTACACCTTC
CAWSANRVLAYGYTF
>TRBJ2-7|-|TRBV2|TRBD2
TGTGCCAGCAGTCGGCCGGAGCGGGAATACGAGCAGTACTTC
CASSRPEREYEQYF
>TRBJ2-1|-|TRBV7-2|TRBD2
TGTGCCAGCAGCTCCTGGACTAGCCCCAATGAGCAGTTCTTC
CASSSWTSPNEQFF
>TRBJ1-5|few|TRBV5-1|TRBD1
TGCGCCAGCGCAGCCGGGACAGGGAATCAGCCCCAGCATTTT
CASAAGTGNQPQHF
>TRBJ1-1|-|TRBV13|-
TGTGCCAGCATCTACCGGGGGGTCGAGGAAGCTTTCTTT
CASIYRGVEEAFF
>TRBJ1-4|-|TRBV5-1|TRBD1
TGCGCCAGCAGCCGGACAGGGGGGCGTGAAAAACTGTTTTTT
CASSRTGGREKLFF
>TRBJ1-2|-|TRBV6-5|-
TGTGCCAGCAGACCTTCAATGGCCGAGGTTGGAGGCTACACCTTC
CASRPSMAEVGGYTF
>TRBJ1-2|-|TRBV10-2|-
TGCGCCAGCAGTGAAGCCGGAGCCTATGGCTACACCTTC
CASSEAGAYGYTF
>TRBJ1-3|-|TRBV5-4|TRBD1
TGTGCCAGCAGCGAAGGGACAGGGGCCACTGGAAACACCATATATTTT
CASSEGTGATGNTIYF
>TRBJ1-2|-|TRBV5-1|TRBD1
TGCGCCAGCAGCTTGCCAGGAGGGGGCAGTGGCTACACCTTC
CASSLPGGGSGYTF